A single sample gave rise to the 29 T cell receptor beta chains below, sequenced in a study of blood T cell repertoires in COVID-19. The data were produced by immunoSEQ multiplex PCR, yet TCRdb's version contains in-frame clones alone and is incomplete. Of around 200,000 clones listed, about nine tenths are singletons. Sequences were obtained from peripheral blood. These receptors originate from a man aged 40-55 years with acute or convalescent COVID-19.

V gene TRBV6-2 or TRBV6-3 combines with J gene TRBJ1-1; possibly TRBD1 for D (6 bases). V was shortened by 4 bases and J by 11 bases, with 17 bases between the two germline ends. Germline loops: CDR1 MNHEY, CDR2 SVGEGT. The CDR3 is made up of 13 amino acids. Here the CDR3 reads CASSSNRALAAFF. As DNA, the CDR3 is TGTGCCAGCAGTTCCAACAGGGCCTTGGCCGCTTTCTTT.

This clone was observed a single time. The rearrangement links TRBV5-1 to TRBJ2-2; TRBD2 matches at 14 bases. V lost 2 bases to trimming and J lost 6 bases; unmatched junction nucleotides: 9. The CDR3 runs 18 residues. CDR1 and CDR2 (germline): SGHRS, YFSETQ. Written as DNA, the CDR3 is TGCGCCAGCAGCTTTACGCCTAGACTAGCGGGGGGGCCCGGGGAGCTGTTTTTT. Its protein is CASSFTPRLAGGPGELFF. The full variable domain, in which reference TRBV5-1 and TRBJ2-2 provide the parts outside the CDR3, is KAGVTQTPRYLIKTRGQQVTLSCSPISGHRSVSWYQQTPGQGLQFLFEYFSETQRNKGNFPGRFSGRQFSNSRSEMNVSTLELGDSALYLCASSFTPRLAGGPGELFFGEGSRLTVL.

The CDR3 nucleotides are TGTGCCAGCAGCCAAGGTCCGGGACAGACCTACGAGCAGTACTTC. Protein product: CASSQGPGQTYEQYF. The chain couples TRBV3-1 (or the pseudogene TRBV3-2) to TRBJ2-7; 7 bases align to TRBD1. V was clipped by 1 base and J by 2 bases; unmatched bases: 5. The length of the CDR3 is 15 residues. The germline V gene encodes CDR1 LGHDT and CDR2 YNNKEL (reference sequence).

This clone has a single count. The chain combines TRBV7-2 with TRBJ1-2; 11 bases are shared with TRBD1. The CDR3 runs to 14 residues. Germline loops: CDR1 SGHTA, CDR2 FQGNSA. The V and J ends lost 5 bases and 7 bases, in that order; junction bases with no gene match: 6. CDR3 protein: CASSEGQGAPGYTF. CDR3 DNA sequence: TGTGCCAGCAGCGAAGGACAGGGGGCGCCTGGCTACACCTTC.

The chain links TRBV4-2 to TRBJ1-4; TRBD1 aligns across 7 bases. J lost 0 bases, V lost 2 bases, and 12 bases had no gene match. The CDR3 spans 19 residues. Germline V gives CDR1 LGHNA, CDR2 YNFKEQ. The CDR3 reads CASSQSSRGNIATNEKLFF. For the CDR3, the DNA is TGTGCCAGCAGCCAAAGTAGCAGGGGGAACATAGCAACTAATGAAAAACTGTTTTTT.

The rearrangement links TRBV30 to TRBJ1-4; maybe TRBD1 (5 bases). The CDR3 is 16 amino acids. The V and J ends lost 1 base and 2 bases respectively, with 14 bases between them. The germline V gene encodes CDR1 GTSNPN and CDR2 SVGIG (reference sequence). CDR3 nucleotide sequence: TGTGCCTGGAGTGGCCTCGGGGGAGGGACTAATGAAAAACTGTTTTTT. Its translation: CAWSGLGGGTNEKLFF.

The gene calls are TRBV9 and TRBJ2-3; D unresolved. From germline, CDR1 is SGDLS and CDR2 YYNGEE. The CDR3 sequence is 14 residues long. Between the trimmed V and J ends, which lost 0 bases and 2 bases, there was a span of 7 bases. CDR3 region: CASSVAGFTDTQYF. In DNA form, the CDR3 reads TGTGCCAGCAGCGTAGCCGGTTTCACAGATACGCAGTATTTT.

This clone was counted a single time. The J gene is TRBJ2-7, the V gene TRBV6-5; 9 bases are a match to TRBD1. This CDR3 is built from 14 residues. The junction had 8 bases not matched to a gene; V was cut back by 5 bases and J by 6 bases. CDR1 and CDR2 from the germline V gene are MNHEY and SVGAGI. The CDR3 nucleotides are TGTGCCAGCAGTCTCCGGGACAGGGATTCCGAGCAGTACTTC. It encodes CASSLRDRDSEQYF.

The rearrangement links TRBV5-1 to TRBJ1-1, with D maybe TRBD1 (5 bases). In germline, CDR1 is SGHRS, CDR2 YFSETQ. This CDR3 comprises 15 residues. Trimming cost V 2 bases and J 3 bases, with 14 bases left between them. The CDR3, as DNA: TGCGCCAGCAGCTTCGCTGACAGTCTGTACACTGAAGCTTTCTTT. Amino acids: CASSFADSLYTEAFF.

The chain carries TRBV5-4 and TRBJ1-3, with D possibly matching TRBD1 (5 bases). Germline CDR1 reads SGHNT; CDR2 reads YYREEE (reference sequence). This CDR3 spans 14 amino acids. Trimming left V 3 bases short and J 0 bases short, with 7 bases between. The CDR3: CASSSTDSGNTIYF. The CDR3 coding sequence is TGTGCCAGCAGCTCGACAGACTCTGGAAACACCATATATTTT.

CDR3: CASSTIEGNTEAFF. The CDR3 DNA sequence: TGTGCCAGCTCAACAATTGAGGGGAACACTGAAGCTTTCTTT. This chain connects TRBV18 to TRBJ1-1; D remains ambiguous. The CDR3 runs to 14 residues. Germline V CDR1 and CDR2: KGHSH, LQKENI. V was clipped by 5 bases and J by 1 base, with 11 bases between them.

The chain carries TRBV12-5 and TRBJ2-2; TRBD2 aligns across 10 bases. Per germline, CDR1 LGHNT and CDR2 FRNRAP. The J segment lost 3 bases and the V segment lost 7 bases, leaving 8 bases of the junction unmatched. CDR3 length equals 16 residues. In DNA form, the CDR3 reads TGTGCTAGTGCCCTCAGCGGGGGGGCTTACACCGGGGAGCTGTTTTTT. Translating it yields CASALSGGAYTGELFF. The full variable domain, completed using reference TRBV12-5 and TRBJ2-2, is DARVTQTPRHKVTEMGQEVTMRCQPILGHNTVFWYRQTMMQGLELLAYFRNRAPLDDSGMPKDRFSAEMPDATLATLKIQPSEPRDSAVYFCASALSGGAYTGELFFGEGSRLTVL.

The V call is TRBV6-5, the J call TRBJ1-2, with a possible D match to TRBD1 (6 bases). The CDR3 has 14 residues. V was clipped by 5 bases and J by 3 bases, with 13 bases between them. Per the germline V gene, CDR1 is MNHEY and CDR2 is SVGAGI. The CDR3 loop is CASSPTYRDYGYTF. CDR3 DNA: TGTGCCAGCAGTCCCACCTACAGGGACTATGGCTACACCTTC.

This chain uses TRBV5-6 with TRBJ2-7, with a tentative D call TRBD2 (7 bases). Germline CDR1 is SGHDT and CDR2 is YYEEEE. The CDR3 is 14 residues long. V was shortened by 0 bases and J by 2 bases, with 9 bases between the two germline ends. The CDR3 DNA reads as TGTGCCAGCAGCTTGGCCGGGGGGCCCTACGAGCAGTACTTC. It translates to CASSLAGGPYEQYF.

The chain recombines TRBV5-6 with TRBJ2-3, with 7 bases matching TRBD2. With V trimmed by 8 bases and J by 0 bases, 12 bases remained unmatched. This CDR3 has 16 amino acids. From germline, CDR1 is SGHDT and CDR2 YYEEEE. The CDR3 loop is CASQGGGLPSTDTQYF. CDR3 DNA sequence: TGTGCCAGTCAGGGCGGGGGACTGCCTAGCACAGATACGCAGTATTTT.

The V gene is TRBV4-1, the J gene TRBJ1-1; D unresolved. V lost 4 bases and J 0 bases, leaving 12 bases between the germline ends. The CDR3 length is 15 residues. Germline CDR1 is MGHRA and CDR2 is YSYEKL. CDR3 coding DNA: TGCGCCAGCAGCCCACATGGCCCCATGAACACTGAAGCTTTCTTT. This gives the protein CASSPHGPMNTEAFF.

This CDR3 is CASGSADEQFF. The DNA for the CDR3 is TGTGCCAGCGGTAGCGCGGATGAGCAGTTCTTC. The genes are TRBV25-1 and TRBJ2-1, with D possibly TRBD2 on 5 matching bases. CDR1 MGHDK and CDR2 SYGVNS come from the germline V gene. V was trimmed by 8 bases and J by 8 bases, leaving 10 bases between them. The CDR3 length is 11 residues.

This chain connects TRBV7-2 to TRBJ1-1; 8 nucleotides agree with TRBD1. The length of the CDR3 is 14 residues. CDR1 and CDR2 from the germline V gene are SGHTA and FQGNSA. The J segment lost 3 bases and the V segment lost 3 bases, leaving 3 bases of the junction unmatched. The CDR3 protein is CASSFTGGYTEAFF. In DNA, the CDR3 is TGTGCCAGCAGCTTTACAGGGGGATACACTGAAGCTTTCTTT.

Remarks on this clone: This same CDR3 is encoded by further DNA sequences in the sample. The chain carries TRBV9 and TRBJ2-7, with 8 bases identical to TRBD1. This CDR3 has 14 amino acids. V lost 0 bases to trimming and J lost 7 bases; unmatched junction nucleotides: 6. Germline CDR1 and CDR2: SGDLS and YYNGEE. The CDR3 here is CASSVGGTGDEQYF. As DNA, the CDR3 is TGTGCCAGCAGCGTAGGAGGGACAGGCGATGAGCAGTACTTC.

This rearrangement joins TRBV10-2 to TRBJ1-1; the match to TRBD1 covers 7 bases. The CDR3 contains 13 residues. V lost 6 bases and J lost 7; bases outside the gene matches: 8. Germline V CDR1 and CDR2: WSHSY, SAAADI. DNA for the CDR3: TGCGCCAGCAGCGCAGGACAGGCGTTTGAAGCTTTCTTT. Translation: CASSAGQAFEAFF.

The gene calls are TRBV6-5 and TRBJ2-7; 7 bases agree with TRBD1. After removal of 5 bases from V and 0 bases from J, the junction contained 4 bases not matched to a gene. The CDR3 length is 14 residues. Per germline, CDR1 MNHEY and CDR2 SVGAGI. The CDR3 DNA reads TGTGCCAGCAGTACTGACAGGGCCTCCTACGAGCAGTACTTC. Amino acids: CASSTDRASYEQYF.

This chain connects TRBV30 to TRBJ2-3; D uncertain. This CDR3 is built from 14 residues. The V gene lost 2 bases and the J gene lost 2 bases, with 11 bases spanning the gap. CDR1 is GTSNPN, CDR2 SVGIG, per germline (reference sequence). CDR3 sequence reads: CAWSLTVFTDTQYF. CDR3 in DNA: TGTGCCTGGAGTTTAACAGTTTTCACAGATACGCAGTATTTT.

J is TRBJ2-2 and V is TRBV27, with a weak D call TRBD2 (6 bases). Germline CDR1 reads MNHEY; CDR2 reads SMNVEV (reference sequence). Trimming shortened V by 10 bases and J by 6 bases, and 12 bases separated the two germline ends. The CDR3 is 12 residues long. The CDR3 bases are TGTGCCACCCGACTAGGGGCCGGGGAGCTGTTTTTT. Encoded protein: CATRLGAGELFF.

This clone showed up just a few times. The chain joins TRBV5-4 to TRBJ2-1; no clear D gene. The CDR3 length is 16 residues. Trimming stripped 1 base from V and 0 bases from J, with 11 bases between. Looked up from germline, CDR1 is SGHNT and CDR2 is YYREEE (reference sequence). CDR3 sequence: CASSLQLVSSYNEQFF. CDR3 DNA sequence: TGTGCCAGCAGCTTGCAACTGGTGAGCTCCTACAATGAGCAGTTCTTC.

The chain carries TRBV6-5 and TRBJ2-1, with D possibly matching TRBD2 (5 bases). CDR1 and CDR2 from the germline V gene are MNHEY and SVGAGI. V was clipped by 7 bases and J by 8 bases, with 15 bases between them. This CDR3 is 13 amino acids long. For the CDR3, the DNA is TGTGCCAGCAAGCGGACCCTCTCGGATGAGCAGTTCTTC. Its protein product is CASKRTLSDEQFF.

The chain couples TRBV29-1 to TRBJ2-5; maybe TRBD1 (6 bases). The CDR3 is made up of 13 amino acids. The germline V gene has CDR1 SQVTM and CDR2 ANQGSEA. The V gene lost 2 bases and the J gene lost 4 bases, with 11 bases spanning the gap. The CDR3 spells CSVETGRRETQYF. The CDR3 DNA follows: TGCAGCGTTGAAACAGGGCGAAGAGAGACCCAGTACTTC. The whole variable domain, remainder taken from reference TRBV29-1 and TRBJ2-5, is SAVISQKPSRDICQRGTSLTIQCQVDSQVTMMFWYRQQPGQSLTLIATANQGSEATYESGFVIDKFPISRPNLTFSTLTVSNMSPEDSSIYLCSVETGRRETQYFGPGTRLLVL.

This chain connects TRBV9 to TRBJ2-2; TRBD1 aligns across 7 bases. Germline V gene lookup returns CDR1 SGDLS and CDR2 YYNGEE. This CDR3 contains 15 residues. V lost 0 bases, J lost 2 bases, and 1 base stayed unmatched. CDR3 nucleotides: TGTGCCAGCAGCGTAGGGGACAGTAACACCGGGGAGCTGTTTTTT. This sequence encodes CASSVGDSNTGELFF.

This clone is a singleton in its sample. The rearrangement links TRBV7-2 to TRBJ2-1; tentative D call: TRBD2 (6 bases). The CDR3 has 14 residues. V was pared by 3 bases and J by 9 bases, with 15 bases between. Germline V gene lookup returns CDR1 SGHTA and CDR2 FQGNSA. In DNA form, the CDR3 reads TGTGCCAGCAGCTTGGAGGGCGGTGCCCTTGAGCAGTTCTTC. It translates to CASSLEGGALEQFF.

This clone was counted between two and nine times. The CDR3 region is CASSLSGQGSNSPLHF. For the CDR3, the DNA is TGTGCCAGCAGTTTATCGGGACAGGGGTCTAATTCACCCCTCCACTTT. The rearrangement uses TRBV27 and TRBJ1-6; 10 nucleotides align to TRBD1. The CDR3 sequence is 16 residues long. The junction had 2 bases not matched to a gene; V was cut back by 0 bases and J by 6 bases. The germline gives CDR1 MNHEY, CDR2 SMNVEV (reference sequence).